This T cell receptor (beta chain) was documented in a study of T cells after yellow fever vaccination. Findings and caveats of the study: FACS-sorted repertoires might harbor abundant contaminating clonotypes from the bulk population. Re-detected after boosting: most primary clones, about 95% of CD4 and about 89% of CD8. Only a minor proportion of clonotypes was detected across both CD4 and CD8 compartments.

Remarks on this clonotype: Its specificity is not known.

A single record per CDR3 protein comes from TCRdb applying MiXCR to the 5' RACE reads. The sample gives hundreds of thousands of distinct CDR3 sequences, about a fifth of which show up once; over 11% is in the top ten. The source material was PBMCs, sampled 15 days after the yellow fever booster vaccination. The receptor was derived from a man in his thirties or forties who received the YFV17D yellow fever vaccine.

The CDR3 spells CASSLGTGGRSTEAFF. As DNA, the CDR3 is TGTGCCAGCAGCCTCGGGACAGGGGGCCGTAGCACTGAAGCTTTCTTT. The rearrangement links TRBV7-2 to TRBJ1-1, with TRBD1 matching 12 bases. The CDR3 spans 16 residues. Germline V gene data show CDR1 as SGHTA and CDR2 as FQGNSA. The V gene end was trimmed by 5 bases and the J gene end by 4 bases; junction bases not matched to a gene: 8. Full variable domain (outside the CDR3, taken from reference TRBV7-2 and TRBJ1-1): GAGVSQSPSNKVTEKGKDVELRCDPISGHTALYWYRQSLGQGLEFLIYFQGNSAPDKSGLPSDRFSAERTGGSVSTLTIQRTQQEDSAVYLCASSLGTGGRSTEAFFGQGTRLTVV.